The present T cell receptor beta chain was sequenced within a study of T cells in Graves' hyperthyroidism and ophthalmopathy. Study-level points and caveats: From stable hyperthyroidism, ophthalmopathy was separated by a 13 V-J model.

V gave up 0 bases and J gave up 1 base; unmatched junction bases: 6. The CDR3 is 16 residues long. Germline CDR1 reads SGDLS; CDR2 reads YYNGEE. The TCR beta CDR3 regions underwent amplification using RNA transcripts as the source. Primed by the HTBI set, a first-round RT-PCR was run on the TCR CDR3. TCRdb itself ran the multiplex PCR reads through MiXCR, one entry per CDR3 protein. Of 350,000 to 400,000 distinct CDR3 sequences in the sample, approximately 15% are singletons; the top ten hold 30% to 35%. In its sample, this clonotype was seen a few times. What it binds is not known. The origin of this receptor is a young woman with Graves' hyperthyroidism. The specimen was blood. The V gene is TRBV9, the J gene TRBJ2-5; 7 nucleotides agree with TRBD2. Here the CDR3 reads CASSVAAGVGQETQYF. In DNA form, the CDR3 reads TGTGCCAGCAGCGTAGCGGCGGGAGTGGGCCAAGAGACCCAGTACTTC.